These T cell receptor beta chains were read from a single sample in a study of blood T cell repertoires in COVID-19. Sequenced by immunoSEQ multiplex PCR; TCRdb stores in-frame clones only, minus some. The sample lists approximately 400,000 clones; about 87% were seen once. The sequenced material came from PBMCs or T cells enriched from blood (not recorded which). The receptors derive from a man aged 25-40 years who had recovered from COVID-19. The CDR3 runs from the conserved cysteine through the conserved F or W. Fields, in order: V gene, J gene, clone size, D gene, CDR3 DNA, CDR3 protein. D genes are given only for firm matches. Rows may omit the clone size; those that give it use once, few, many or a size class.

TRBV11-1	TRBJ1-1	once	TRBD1	TGTGCCAGCAGCTTTGACAGGGGAGACACTGAAGCTTTCTTT	CASSFDRGDTEAFF
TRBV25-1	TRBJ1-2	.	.	TGTGCCAGCGCCGGAGGGGGGGGGCGAGGCTACACCTTC	CASAGGGGRGYTF
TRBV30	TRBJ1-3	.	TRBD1	TGTGCCTTTCAGGGGGCTGGAAACACCATATATTTT	CAFQGAGNTIYF
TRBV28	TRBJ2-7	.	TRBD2	TGTGCCAGCAACCTGGGGGGGATATCCTACGAGCAGTACTTC	CASNLGGISYEQYF
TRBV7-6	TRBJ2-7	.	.	TGTGCCAGCAGCTTAGGGACAGATGACTACGAGCAGTACTTC	CASSLGTDDYEQYF
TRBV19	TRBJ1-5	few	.	TGTGCCAGTAACCGGGTGGGGGAGGGAGCAAATCAGCCCCAGCATTTT	CASNRVGEGANQPQHF
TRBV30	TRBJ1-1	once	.	TGTGCCTGGAGTGTAGTGGCGGCTGAAGCTTTCTTT	CAWSVVAAEAFF
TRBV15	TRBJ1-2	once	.	TGTGCCACCAGCATCTCAGGGGTCGCGAACTATGGCTACACCTTC	CATSISGVANYGYTF
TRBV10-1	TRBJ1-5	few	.	TGCGCCAGCAGTGAGTCCGGGAATCAGCCCCAGCATTTT	CASSESGNQPQHF
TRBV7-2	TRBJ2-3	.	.	TGTGCCAGCAGCTTCCGGCCGCGGAGCACAGATACGCAGTATTTT	CASSFRPRSTDTQYF
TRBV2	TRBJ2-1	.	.	TGTGCCACCCCGGGAATCCAGTCCAATGAGCAGTTCTTC	CATPGIQSNEQFF
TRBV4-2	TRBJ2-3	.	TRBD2	TGTGCCAGCAGCCAAGAGGGGAGGGGTATGGGCACAGATACGCAGTATTTT	CASSQEGRGMGTDTQYF
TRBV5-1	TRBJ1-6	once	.	TGCGCCAGCAGCCTCGAACCAGGGGAAAATTCACCCCTCCACTTT	CASSLEPGENSPLHF
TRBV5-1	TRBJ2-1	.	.	TGCGCCAGCAGCTTTGAGCGGTTTATCTCCTACAATGAGCAGTTCTTC	CASSFERFISYNEQFF
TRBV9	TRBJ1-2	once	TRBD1	TGTGCCAGCAGCGTCCTGGGACAGGGGAGCTATGGCTACACCTTC	CASSVLGQGSYGYTF
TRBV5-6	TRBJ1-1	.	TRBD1	TGTGCCAGCAGCAGGGGGACAGGGGGCTATACTGAAGCTTTCTTT	CASSRGTGGYTEAFF
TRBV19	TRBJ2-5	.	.	TGTGCCAGTAGTCCCCAAAACCTCCGGTGGGAGACCCAGTACTTC	CASSPQNLRWETQYF
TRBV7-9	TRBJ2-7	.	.	TGTGCCAGCAGCTCCGACAGGTACTACGAGCAGTACTTC	CASSSDRYYEQYF
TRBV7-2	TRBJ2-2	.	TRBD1	TGTGCCAGCAGCGATCGGGACAGGGGTCCCGGGGAGCTGTTTTTT	CASSDRDRGPGELFF
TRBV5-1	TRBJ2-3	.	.	TGCGCCAGCAGCCCGCTACTAGCTTCCTTGGATACGCAGTATTTT	CASSPLLASLDTQYF
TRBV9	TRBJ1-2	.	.	TGTGCCAGCAGCCCCCCGGGTTACGGCTACACCTTC	CASSPPGYGYTF
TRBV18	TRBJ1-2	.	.	TGTGCCAGCTCCTATACCGTTAACTATGGCTACACCTTC	CASSYTVNYGYTF
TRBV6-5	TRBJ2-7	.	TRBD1	TGTGCCACCTCGGTGGACAGGGGTCACGAGCAGTACTTC	CATSVDRGHEQYF
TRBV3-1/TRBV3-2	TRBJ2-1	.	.	TGTGCCAGCAGCCTCCCCGGACTCAGACGGGGTAGGTCCTACAATGAGCAGTTCTTC	CASSLPGLRRGRSYNEQFF
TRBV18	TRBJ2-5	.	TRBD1	TGTGCCAGCTCACTTGGGACAGTCAAAAGGGGGAGTAGAGAGACCCAGTACTTC	CASSLGTVKRGSRETQYF
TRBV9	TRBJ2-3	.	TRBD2	TGTGCCAGCAGCGTAGATAGCGGGGGGTTCAAAACAGATACGCAGTATTTT	CASSVDSGGFKTDTQYF
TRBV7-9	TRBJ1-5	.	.	TGTGCCAGCAGCTTCGGCAGGGAGGGTCAGCCCCAGCATTTT	CASSFGREGQPQHF
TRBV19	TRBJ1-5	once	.	TGTGCCAGCAGGGAGGGACAAGATCTTTTTCAGCCCCAGCATTTT	CASREGQDLFQPQHF
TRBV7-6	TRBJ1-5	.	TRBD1	TGTGCCAGCAGCGCCAGGGGGCCGAATCAGCCCCAGCATTTT	CASSARGPNQPQHF
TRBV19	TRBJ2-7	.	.	TGTGCCAGTAGTATATCAGGCTACGAGCAGTACTTC	CASSISGYEQYF